The clone carrying this TCR beta chain was seen ten or more times. The target antigen is unknown. As processed by the authors: Across clinicopathological groups, CDR3 differences served as the basis for building a distant-metastasis classifier for papillary thyroid cancer. Using MiXCR, TCRdb re-called clones from the PCR reads. The V and J calls were not made by the authors but by TCRdb's processing. The repertoire holds 25,000 to 30,000 clones, 23% seen once, with about 2.5% in the top ten. This sample is drawn from a study of metastatic and nonmetastatic thyroid tumors. Turning to the study itself: Blood and tumor or nodule tissue repertoires from malignant and benign thyroid patients were compared.

Losses at the gene ends were 5 bases for V and 6 bases for J; bases not matched to a gene: 8. Germline assignment: CDR1 MNHEY and CDR2 SMNVEV (reference sequence). The CDR3 sequence is 14 residues long. Every patient was untreated before thyroid surgery. Overall study results and limits: Significantly higher TCR beta diversity was reportedly seen in malignant thyroid tumors than benign nodules, in blood and tumor.

The rearrangement links TRBV27 to TRBJ2-3; TRBD2 matches 7 bases. The source of this sequence is a female donor with papillary thyroid cancer or a benign thyroid nodule (not recorded which). Some clones in this sample may be carry-over from other donors' samples. Sequencing was performed on blood. Written as DNA, the CDR3 is TGTGCCAGCAGTCCTTGGGGGGGAGCCGATACGCAGTATTTT. Translation gives CASSPWGGADTQYF.